Here is one TCR beta chain with its context. In germline, CDR1 is SGHTA, CDR2 FQGTGA. With 4 bases clipped from V and 5 bases from J, the junction kept 9 bases outside the gene matches. This CDR3 has 15 amino acids. For recovered donors of Cohort 3, there were two negative PCRs, clearance, or symptom resolution. These data belong to a study of blood T cell repertoires in COVID-19. The overall study: Acute-phase and convalescent COVID-19 samples originated in the United States, Italy and Spain. T cells, B-cell-depleted T cells, or PBMCs supplied cDNA or gDNA.

How the authors handled the data: Estimation of nucleated cell counts relied on the amplification of reference gene primers. TCRdb's copy holds only in-frame clones and misses some; the assay was immunoSEQ multiplex PCR. For V, J and clone size, that table is used; D and trimming come from the DNA. The data contain more than 350,000 clones, 87% of them seen just once; the ten biggest clones take up roughly 9.4%. This sequence originates from a woman aged 50 to 60 who had recovered from COVID-19. The sample comprised PBMCs or T cells enriched from blood (not recorded which). The chain employs TRBV7-3 and TRBJ1-1, with 8 bases fitting TRBD1. The CDR3 protein is CASSSGTGGGTEAFF. CDR3 DNA: TGTGCCAGCAGCTCTGGTACAGGGGGTGGGACTGAAGCTTTCTTT.